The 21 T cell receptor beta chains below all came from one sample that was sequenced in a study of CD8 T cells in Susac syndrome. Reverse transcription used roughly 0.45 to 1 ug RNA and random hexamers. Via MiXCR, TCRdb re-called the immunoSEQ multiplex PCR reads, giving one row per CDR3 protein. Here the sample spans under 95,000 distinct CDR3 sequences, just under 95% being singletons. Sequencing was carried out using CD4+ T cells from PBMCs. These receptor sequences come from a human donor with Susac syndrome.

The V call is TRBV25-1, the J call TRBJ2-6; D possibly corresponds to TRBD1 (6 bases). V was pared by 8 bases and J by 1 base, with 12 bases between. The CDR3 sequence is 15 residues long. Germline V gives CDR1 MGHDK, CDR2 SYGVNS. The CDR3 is CASRNTGSGANVLTF. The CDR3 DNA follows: TGTGCCAGCCGAAATACAGGGTCTGGGGCCAACGTCCTGACTTTC.

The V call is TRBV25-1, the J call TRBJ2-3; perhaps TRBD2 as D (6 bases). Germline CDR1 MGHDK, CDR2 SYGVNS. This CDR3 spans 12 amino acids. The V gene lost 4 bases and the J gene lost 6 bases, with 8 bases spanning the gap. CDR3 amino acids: CASSAAGDTQYF. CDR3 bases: TGTGCCAGCAGTGCCGCGGGGGATACGCAGTATTTT.

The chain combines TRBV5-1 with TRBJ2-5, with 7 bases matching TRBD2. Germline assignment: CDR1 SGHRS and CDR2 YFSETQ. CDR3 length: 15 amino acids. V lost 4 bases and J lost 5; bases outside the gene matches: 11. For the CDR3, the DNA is TGCGCCAGCAGCCTGACAGAGCGAGCGGGGGAGACCCAGTACTTC. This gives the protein CASSLTERAGETQYF.

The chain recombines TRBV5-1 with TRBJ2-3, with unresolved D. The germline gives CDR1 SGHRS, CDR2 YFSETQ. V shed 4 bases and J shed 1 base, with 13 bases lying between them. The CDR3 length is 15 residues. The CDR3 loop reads CASSLRSLGTDTQYF. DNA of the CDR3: TGCGCCAGCAGCCTAAGGTCCCTCGGCACAGATACGCAGTATTTT.

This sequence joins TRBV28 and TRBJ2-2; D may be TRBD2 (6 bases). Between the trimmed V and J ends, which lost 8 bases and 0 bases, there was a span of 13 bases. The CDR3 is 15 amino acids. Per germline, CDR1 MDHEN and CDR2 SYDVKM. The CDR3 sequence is CASGTGEANTGELFF. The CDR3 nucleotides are TGTGCCAGCGGGACGGGAGAGGCGAACACCGGGGAGCTGTTTTTT.

CDR3 sequence reads: CASKKGLAGPETQYF. The CDR3, as DNA: TGTGCCAGCAAAAAGGGACTAGCGGGGCCAGAGACCCAGTACTTC. The chain carries TRBV5-6 and TRBJ2-5; 13 positions match TRBD2. The germline CDR1 and CDR2 sequences are SGHDT and YYEEEE. Unmatched junction bases numbered 6, after V lost 6 bases and J lost 4 bases. The CDR3 sequence is 15 residues long.

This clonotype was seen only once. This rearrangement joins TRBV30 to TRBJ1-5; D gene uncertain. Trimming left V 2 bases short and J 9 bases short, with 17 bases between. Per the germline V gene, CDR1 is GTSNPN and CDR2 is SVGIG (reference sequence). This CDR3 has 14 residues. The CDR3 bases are TGTGCCTGGAGTACCCCAGAGACCCCTCGGCCCCAGCATTTT. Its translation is CAWSTPETPRPQHF.

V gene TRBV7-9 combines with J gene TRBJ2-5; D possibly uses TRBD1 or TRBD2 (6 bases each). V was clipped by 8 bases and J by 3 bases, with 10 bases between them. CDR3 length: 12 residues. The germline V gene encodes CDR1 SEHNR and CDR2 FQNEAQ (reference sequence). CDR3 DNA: TGTGCCAGCCTGGGGGGCAAAGAGACCCAGTACTTC. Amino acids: CASLGGKETQYF. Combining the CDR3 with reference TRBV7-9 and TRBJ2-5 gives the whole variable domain DTGVSQNPRHKITKRGQNVTFRCDPISEHNRLYWYRQTLGQGPEFLTYFQNEAQLEKSRLLSDRFSAERPKGSFSTLEIQRTEQGDSAMYLCASLGGKETQYFGPGTRLLVL.

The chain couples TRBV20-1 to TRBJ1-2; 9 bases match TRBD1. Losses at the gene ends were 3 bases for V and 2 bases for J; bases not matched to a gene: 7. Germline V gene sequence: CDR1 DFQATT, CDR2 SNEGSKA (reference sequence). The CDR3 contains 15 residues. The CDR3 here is CSARARQGVNYGYTF. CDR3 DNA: TGCAGTGCTAGGGCCAGACAGGGGGTAAACTATGGCTACACCTTC.

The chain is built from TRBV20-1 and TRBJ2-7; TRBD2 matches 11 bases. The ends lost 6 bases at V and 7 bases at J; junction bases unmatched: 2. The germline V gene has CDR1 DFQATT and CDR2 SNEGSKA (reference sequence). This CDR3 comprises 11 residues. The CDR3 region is CSARLAGEQYF. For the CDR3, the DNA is TGCAGTGCCAGACTAGCGGGAGAGCAGTACTTC.

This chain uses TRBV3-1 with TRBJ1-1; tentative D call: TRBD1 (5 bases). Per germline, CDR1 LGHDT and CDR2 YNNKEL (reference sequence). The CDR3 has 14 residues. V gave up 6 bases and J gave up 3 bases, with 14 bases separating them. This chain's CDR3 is CASRGRLEDTEAFF. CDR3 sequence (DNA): TGTGCCAGCAGGGGGCGGCTGGAGGACACTGAAGCTTTCTTT.

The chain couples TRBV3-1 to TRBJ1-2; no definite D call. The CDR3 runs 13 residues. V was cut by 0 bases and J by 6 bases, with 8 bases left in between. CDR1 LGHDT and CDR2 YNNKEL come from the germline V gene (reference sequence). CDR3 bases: TGTGCCAGCAGCCAAGAGACGTACAATGGCTACACCTTC. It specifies CASSQETYNGYTF.

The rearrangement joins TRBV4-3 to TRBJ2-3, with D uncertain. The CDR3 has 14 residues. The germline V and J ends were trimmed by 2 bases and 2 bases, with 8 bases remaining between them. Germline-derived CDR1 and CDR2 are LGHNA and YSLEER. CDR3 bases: TGCGCCAGCAGCCAAAGTTGGGCCACAGATACGCAGTATTTT. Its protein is CASSQSWATDTQYF.

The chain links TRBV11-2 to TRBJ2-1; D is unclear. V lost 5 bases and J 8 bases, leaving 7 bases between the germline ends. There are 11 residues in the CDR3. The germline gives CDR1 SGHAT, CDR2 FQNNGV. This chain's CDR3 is CASSLGHEQFF. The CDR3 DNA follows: TGTGCCAGCAGCCTCGGACATGAGCAGTTCTTC.

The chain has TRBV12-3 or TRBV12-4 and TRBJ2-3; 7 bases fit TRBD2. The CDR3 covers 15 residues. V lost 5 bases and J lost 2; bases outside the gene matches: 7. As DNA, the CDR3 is TGTGCCAGCAGTATGGGACTAACTCCCACAGATACGCAGTATTTT. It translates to CASSMGLTPTDTQYF.

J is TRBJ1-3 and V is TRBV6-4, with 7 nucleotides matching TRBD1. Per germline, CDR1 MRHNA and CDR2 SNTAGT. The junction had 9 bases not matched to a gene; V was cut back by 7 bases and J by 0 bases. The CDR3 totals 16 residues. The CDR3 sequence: CASNGQVLRSGNTIYF. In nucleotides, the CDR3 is TGTGCCAGCAACGGACAGGTTCTCCGCTCTGGAAACACCATATATTTT.

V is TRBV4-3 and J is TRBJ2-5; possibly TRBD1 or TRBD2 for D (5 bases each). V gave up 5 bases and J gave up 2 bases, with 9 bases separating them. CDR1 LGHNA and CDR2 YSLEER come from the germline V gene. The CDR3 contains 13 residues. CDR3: CASSSGPQETQYF. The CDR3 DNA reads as TGCGCCAGCAGCTCGGGACCACAAGAGACCCAGTACTTC.

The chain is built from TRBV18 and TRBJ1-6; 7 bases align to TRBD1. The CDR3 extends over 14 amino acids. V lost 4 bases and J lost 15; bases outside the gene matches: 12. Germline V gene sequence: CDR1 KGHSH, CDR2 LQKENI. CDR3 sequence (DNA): TGTGCCAGCTCACTGCCGACAGGGAGGGCCGTCCTCCACTTT. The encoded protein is CASSLPTGRAVLHF.

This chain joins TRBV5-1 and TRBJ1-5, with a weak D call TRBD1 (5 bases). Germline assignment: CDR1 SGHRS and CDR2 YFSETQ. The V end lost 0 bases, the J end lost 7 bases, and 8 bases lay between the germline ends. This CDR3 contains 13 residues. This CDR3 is CASSLGGEQPQHF. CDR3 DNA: TGCGCCAGCAGCTTGGGAGGGGAGCAGCCCCAGCATTTT.

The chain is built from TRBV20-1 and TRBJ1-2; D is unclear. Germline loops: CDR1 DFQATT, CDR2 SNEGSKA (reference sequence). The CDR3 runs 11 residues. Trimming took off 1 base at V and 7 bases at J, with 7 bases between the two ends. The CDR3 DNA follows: TGCAGTGCTAGAGTAGATAGTGGCTACACCTTC. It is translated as CSARVDSGYTF.

The CDR3: CSASHPNQPQHF. The DNA for the CDR3 is TGCAGTGCTTCCCACCCAAATCAGCCCCAGCATTTT. The V gene is TRBV20-1, the J gene TRBJ1-5, with D unresolved. With 5 bases removed from V and 4 bases from J, the gap between germline ends came to 9 bases. The CDR3 is made up of 12 amino acids. Germline V gene sequence: CDR1 DFQATT, CDR2 SNEGSKA (reference sequence).